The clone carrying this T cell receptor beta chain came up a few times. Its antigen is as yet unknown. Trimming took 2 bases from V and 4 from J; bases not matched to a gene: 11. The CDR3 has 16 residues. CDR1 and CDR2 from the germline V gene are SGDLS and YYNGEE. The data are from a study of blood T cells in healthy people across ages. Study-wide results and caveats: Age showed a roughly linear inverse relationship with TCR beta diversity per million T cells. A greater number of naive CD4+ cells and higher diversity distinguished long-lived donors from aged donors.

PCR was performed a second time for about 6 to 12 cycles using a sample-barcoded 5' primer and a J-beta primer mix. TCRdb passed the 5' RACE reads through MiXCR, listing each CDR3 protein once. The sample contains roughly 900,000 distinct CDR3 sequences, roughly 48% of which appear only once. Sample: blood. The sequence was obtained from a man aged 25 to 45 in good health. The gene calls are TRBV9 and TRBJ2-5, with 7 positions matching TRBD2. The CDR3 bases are TGTGCCAGCAGCGTGTCAGGGAGGGCGCTCGTAGAGACCCAGTACTTC. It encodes CASSVSGRALVETQYF.